A single sample is the source of the 30 T cell receptor beta chains below, sequenced in a study of blood T cell repertoires in COVID-19. Profiled with immunoSEQ multiplex PCR; TCRdb holds only in-frame clones, not every one. In the table there are approximately 270,000 clones, roughly 85% of which are singletons. The sequencing sample was made of peripheral blood. The receptors here all came from a woman aged 70-85 years with acute or convalescent COVID-19.

The V call is TRBV6-5, the J call TRBJ1-3; tentatively, D is TRBD1 (6 bases). Trimming cost V 10 bases and J 0 bases, with 13 bases left between them. The CDR3 is made up of 14 amino acids. The germline CDR1 and CDR2 sequences are MNHEY and SVGAGI. CDR3 region: CATGRGSSGNTIYF. Here the CDR3 DNA reads TGTGCCACCGGGAGGGGGTCCTCTGGAAACACCATATATTTT.

The gene calls are TRBV5-8 and TRBJ1-6, with 11 bases fitting TRBD1. Per germline, CDR1 SGHTS and CDR2 YDEGEE. The CDR3 length is 17 residues. After removal of 3 bases from V and 4 bases from J, the junction contained 6 bases not matched to a gene. As DNA, the CDR3 is TGTGCCAGCAGCTCCGGACAGGGGGCCAATTATAATTCACCCCTCCACTTT. It encodes CASSSGQGANYNSPLHF.

The chain couples TRBV3-1 (or the pseudogene TRBV3-2) to TRBJ1-3; 8 bases map to TRBD1. CDR1 is LGHDT, CDR2 YNNKEL, per germline (reference sequence). This CDR3 comprises 14 residues. V was pared by 5 bases and J by 3 bases, with 3 bases of the junction left unmatched. CDR3 sequence (DNA): TGTGCCAGCAGCTATACAGGGGGTGGAAACACCATATATTTT. Amino acid sequence: CASSYTGGGNTIYF.

This clone has just one count. The CDR3 region has the DNA TGTGCCAGCTCCCAGACAGGGTCCCCAGATACGCAGTATTTT. Translating it yields CASSQTGSPDTQYF. The rearrangement links TRBV11-2 to TRBJ2-3, with 7 bases matching TRBD1. This CDR3 region has 14 residues. Germline-derived CDR1 and CDR2 are SGHAT and FQNNGV. With V trimmed by 8 bases and J by 4 bases, 9 bases remained unmatched.

The chain uses TRBV24-1 and TRBJ1-6; D uncertain. Germline V gene data show CDR1 as KGHDR and CDR2 as SFDVKD. V was trimmed by 1 base and J by 13 bases, leaving 10 bases between them. This CDR3 has 13 residues. CDR3 in amino acids: CATSDFTWRPLHF. CDR3 in DNA: TGTGCCACCAGTGATTTTACCTGGAGGCCCCTCCACTTT.

The CDR3: CASTSGGARSQPQHF. The CDR3 coding sequence is TGTGCCAGCACTTCGGGGGGGGCGCGTTCTCAGCCCCAGCATTTT. The chain carries TRBV6-5 and TRBJ1-5; the D gene is possibly TRBD1 (6 bases). The V gene lost 7 bases and the J gene lost 6 bases, with 19 bases spanning the gap. Germline assignment: CDR1 MNHEY and CDR2 SVGAGI. The CDR3 is 15 residues long.

This chain uses TRBV7-9 with TRBJ1-2, with D perhaps TRBD1 (6 bases). V dropped 0 bases and J dropped 7 bases, with 6 bases sitting between them. The CDR3 contains 12 residues. Germline-derived CDR1 and CDR2 are SEHNR and FQNEAQ (reference sequence). The CDR3, as DNA: TGTGCCAGCAGCTTAGCGGGGGCTGGCTACACCTTC. Protein: CASSLAGAGYTF.

This clone was seen just once. This chain links TRBV4-1 with TRBJ2-7; TRBD2 might be the D (6 bases). The CDR3 consists of 14 residues. Trimming left V 0 bases short and J 3 bases short, with 9 bases between. In germline, CDR1 is MGHRA, CDR2 YSYEKL. CDR3 bases: TGCGCCAGCAGCCAAGAGGGGCGGGGCTACGAGCAGTACTTC. Its translation: CASSQEGRGYEQYF.

The rearrangement uses TRBV20-1 and TRBJ2-3; TRBD2 agrees at 7 bases. The CDR3 length is 13 residues. Trimming took 3 bases from V and 1 from J; bases not matched to a gene: 1. Germline lookup yields CDR1 DFQATT and CDR2 SNEGSKA (reference sequence). The CDR3 nucleotides are TGCAGTGCTAGTCGGGGGGGCACAGATACGCAGTATTTT. Its protein is CSASRGGTDTQYF.

The genes are TRBV6-5 and TRBJ2-1; TRBD1 matches at 11 bases. Germline values: CDR1 MNHEY, CDR2 SVGAGI. The CDR3 runs to 14 residues. V trimming: 7 bases; J trimming: 4 bases; junction bases outside the gene matches: 3. CDR3 protein: CASKGTGGYNEQFF. The CDR3 DNA reads TGTGCCAGCAAAGGGACAGGGGGTTACAATGAGCAGTTCTTC.

Only a few counts were recorded for this clone. The V and J genes are TRBV28 and TRBJ1-4, with a possible D match to TRBD1 (5 bases). Germline CDR1 is MDHEN and CDR2 is SYDVKM. The V end was cut by 2 bases, the J end by 7 bases, with 14 bases between. The CDR3 runs 15 residues. The CDR3 DNA follows: TGTGCCAGCAGTTTAGGGGTTCCTCAGGGTGAAAAACTGTTTTTT. This encodes CASSLGVPQGEKLFF.

The chain combines TRBV11-3 with TRBJ1-1, with 7 bases that match TRBD1. V lost 3 bases to trimming and J lost 6 bases; unmatched junction nucleotides: 4. Germline values: CDR1 SGHNT, CDR2 YENEEA. This CDR3 is 13 amino acids long. The CDR3 here is CASSFTGVSEAFF. CDR3 coding DNA: TGTGCCAGCAGCTTTACAGGGGTGTCTGAAGCTTTCTTT.

The chain couples TRBV6-5 to TRBJ1-1; D is possibly TRBD1 (5 bases). V was trimmed by 5 bases and J by 5 bases, leaving 15 bases between them. The germline gives CDR1 MNHEY, CDR2 SVGAGI. The CDR3 covers 14 residues. The DNA of the CDR3 is TGTGCCAGCAGTAACCTTGGGGGAGGTACTGAAGCTTTCTTT. Amino acids: CASSNLGGGTEAFF.

The rearrangement joins TRBV19 to TRBJ1-2; TRBD1 matches 9 bases. After removal of 3 bases from V and 8 bases from J, the junction contained 7 bases not matched to a gene. Germline assignment: CDR1 LNHDA and CDR2 SQIVND (reference sequence). CDR3 length: 14 residues. The CDR3 here is CASSIGRDRDGYTF. In DNA, the CDR3 is TGTGCCAGTAGTATCGGACGGGACAGGGACGGCTACACCTTC.

This chain links TRBV7-2 with TRBJ2-2; possible D gene TRBD1, 6 bases. The CDR3 runs to 14 residues. V was shortened by 6 bases and J by 5 bases, with 13 bases between the two germline ends. The germline V gene has CDR1 SGHTA and CDR2 FQGNSA. CDR3 region: CASSSGARTGELFF. CDR3 DNA sequence: TGTGCCAGCAGTTCAGGGGCCCGAACCGGGGAGCTGTTTTTT.

The rearrangement links TRBV7-9 to TRBJ2-3; maybe TRBD2 (6 bases). V lost 5 bases and J 2 bases, leaving 14 bases between the germline ends. Germline CDR1 and CDR2: SEHNR and FQNEAQ (reference sequence). There are 15 residues in the CDR3. CDR3 loop: CASSTHGLLTDTQYF. The CDR3 DNA reads as TGTGCCAGCAGCACCCATGGACTACTCACAGATACGCAGTATTTT.

This chain uses TRBV5-1 with TRBJ2-5; 8 bases map to TRBD2. Germline CDR1 is SGHRS and CDR2 is YFSETQ. The V gene end was trimmed by 0 bases and the J gene end by 5 bases; junction bases not matched to a gene: 6. The CDR3 covers 15 residues. The CDR3 loop is CASSLAIAGMETQYF. CDR3 sequence (DNA): TGCGCCAGCAGCTTGGCGATAGCGGGGATGGAGACCCAGTACTTC.

The gene calls are TRBV9 and TRBJ2-7; weak D call: TRBD2 (6 bases). V was pared by 3 bases and J by 2 bases, with 15 bases between. The germline gives CDR1 SGDLS, CDR2 YYNGEE. The CDR3 consists of 15 residues. This CDR3 reads CASSAGPGGAYEQYF. Written as DNA, the CDR3 is TGTGCCAGCAGCGCTGGGCCCGGGGGAGCCTACGAGCAGTACTTC. Based on the CDR3 plus reference TRBV9 and TRBJ2-7, the full variable domain is DSGVTQTPKHLITATGQRVTLRCSPRSGDLSVYWYQQSLDQGLQFLIQYYNGEERAKGNILERFSAQQFPDLHSELNLSSLELGDSALYFCASSAGPGGAYEQYFGPGTRLTVT.

The rearrangement links TRBV14 to TRBJ1-1; D is unresolved. Looked up from germline, CDR1 is SGHDN and CDR2 is FVKESK. There are 12 residues in the CDR3. With 2 bases removed from V and 11 bases from J, the gap between germline ends came to 12 bases. The CDR3 here is CASSQNVDGAFF. The CDR3, as DNA: TGTGCCAGCAGCCAAAACGTCGACGGGGCTTTCTTT.

This sequence joins TRBV10-1 and TRBJ1-5; TRBD1 might be the D (5 bases). Trimming took off 2 bases at V and 7 bases at J, with 15 bases between the two ends. CDR1 WNHNN and CDR2 SYGVQD come from the germline V gene (reference sequence). CDR3 length: 15 residues. The CDR3 spells CASSEGTGVSQPQHF. The CDR3 DNA reads as TGCGCCAGCAGTGAGGGTACGGGGGTCAGCCAGCCCCAGCATTTT.

V and J are TRBV18 and TRBJ2-3; 7 nucleotides match TRBD1. Germline CDR1 reads KGHSH; CDR2 reads LQKENI. The V segment lost 2 bases and the J segment 5 bases; nucleotides outside the gene matches: 10. The CDR3 length is 16 residues. CDR3 sequence reads: CASSPEGAIGQDTQYF. The CDR3 bases are TGTGCCAGCTCACCAGAGGGGGCGATAGGTCAAGATACGCAGTATTTT.

The chain carries TRBV30 and TRBJ1-6; D gene uncertain. The ends were cut back, 5 bases at V and 12 bases at J, with 5 bases in the middle. CDR1 and CDR2 (germline): GTSNPN, SVGIG (reference sequence). This CDR3 has 9 residues. CDR3 region: CAWGLPLHF. The CDR3 DNA sequence: TGTGCCTGGGGCCTACCCCTCCACTTT.

This clone was observed a single time. The chain joins TRBV19 to TRBJ2-3; TRBD1 matches 9 bases. Germline V gives CDR1 LNHDA, CDR2 SQIVND (reference sequence). This CDR3 spans 16 amino acids. Trimming took 4 bases from V and 2 from J; bases not matched to a gene: 7. The CDR3 DNA reads TGTGCCAGTAGTACCTCCGGGACAGGGAACACAGATACGCAGTATTTT. Protein product: CASSTSGTGNTDTQYF.

The chain combines TRBV7-3 with TRBJ2-1; D unclear. CDR1 is SGHTA and CDR2 is FQGTGA in the germline V gene. Trimming pared 2 bases from V and 7 bases from J, leaving 21 bases between. This CDR3 has 17 residues. CDR3 region: CASSLRGSLGSGNEQFF. In DNA form, the CDR3 reads TGTGCCAGCAGCTTACGCGGCAGTCTAGGTTCCGGTAATGAGCAGTTCTTC.

The J gene is TRBJ1-2, the V gene TRBV5-4, with D maybe TRBD1 (5 bases). Germline loops: CDR1 SGHNT, CDR2 YYREEE (reference sequence). With 4 bases removed from V and 4 bases from J, the gap between germline ends came to 11 bases. The CDR3 has 13 amino acids. The CDR3 reads CASSRAGSYGYTF. Written as DNA, the CDR3 is TGTGCCAGCAGCCGTGCAGGGTCCTATGGCTACACCTTC.

The CDR3 protein is CASSKRDLSSPLHF. CDR3 sequence (DNA): TGCGCCAGCAGCAAGCGGGATCTCAGTTCACCCCTCCACTTT. V is TRBV5-1 and J is TRBJ1-6; D not certain. CDR1 is SGHRS, CDR2 YFSETQ, per germline. The germline V and J ends were trimmed by 4 bases and 9 bases, with 14 bases remaining between them. The CDR3 is made up of 14 amino acids.

The chain recombines TRBV7-9 with TRBJ2-6; no clear D gene. Trimming removed 2 bases from V and 2 bases from J, with 7 bases in between. CDR1 SEHNR and CDR2 FQNEAQ come from the germline V gene (reference sequence). The CDR3 consists of 15 residues. The CDR3 nucleotides read TGTGCCAGCAGCTTACTCACGGCTGGGGCCAACGTCCTGACTTTC. Translating it yields CASSLLTAGANVLTF.

This sequence joins TRBV18 and TRBJ1-5, with 8 nucleotides matching TRBD1. The CDR3 loop spans 16 amino acids. Germline values: CDR1 KGHSH, CDR2 LQKENI. With V trimmed by 6 bases and J by 9 bases, 16 bases remained unmatched. Here the CDR3 reads CASSAQGAEGVPPQHF. The CDR3 nucleotides read TGTGCCAGCTCTGCCCAGGGGGCGGAGGGCGTGCCGCCCCAGCATTTT. Supplemented by reference TRBV18 and TRBJ1-5, the full variable domain reads NAGVMQNPRHLVRRRGQEARLRCSPMKGHSHVYWYRQLPEEGLKFMVYLQKENIIDESGMPKERFSAEFPKEGPSILRIQQVVRGDSAAYFCASSAQGAEGVPPQHFGDGTRLSIL.

V and J are TRBV5-1 and TRBJ2-3; TRBD1 is a possible D gene (6 bases). Trimming pared 2 bases from V and 2 bases from J, leaving 9 bases between. This CDR3 contains 14 residues. CDR1 is SGHRS, CDR2 YFSETQ, per germline. CDR3 bases: TGCGCCAGCAGCTTTGACAGGATCACAGATACGCAGTATTTT. Translating it yields CASSFDRITDTQYF.

The DNA of the CDR3 is TGTGCCAGCAGCCTGCGAGCGGGGGCTCGCACCGGGGAGCTGTTTTTT. This encodes CASSLRAGARTGELFF. The gene calls are TRBV3-1 (or the pseudogene TRBV3-2) and TRBJ2-2, with 8 bases lining up with TRBD2. This CDR3 region has 16 residues. Germline V gives CDR1 LGHDT, CDR2 YNNKEL (reference sequence). Trimming at V came to 4 bases and at J to 4 bases, leaving 8 bases not matched to a gene.